Shown below are 20 T cell receptor beta chains from a single sample sequenced in a study of neoadjuvant anti-PD-1 for oral cavity cancer. The data were produced by immunoSEQ multiplex PCR, yet TCRdb's version contains in-frame clones alone and is incomplete. The sample includes more than 13,000 clones, around 74% of them seen just once. Time point specified: after neoadjuvant nivolumab, at surgical resection. The sequences come from PBMCs, collected after nivolumab (anti-PD-1) treatment. The receptors come from a person aged 40-85 years with oral cavity squamous cell carcinoma.

This rearrangement joins TRBV7-8 to TRBJ2-1, with 9 bases identical to TRBD2. Germline CDR1 and CDR2: SGHVS and FQNEAQ. CDR3 size: 16 residues. V was pared by 5 bases and J by 4 bases, with 9 bases of the junction left unmatched. The CDR3 sequence: CASSPLPAGGYNEQFF. The CDR3 bases are TGTGCCAGCAGCCCCCTCCCAGCGGGGGGTTACAATGAGCAGTTCTTC.

This sequence joins TRBV28 and TRBJ1-1; TRBD1 matches 9 bases. With V trimmed by 5 bases and J by 1 base, 8 bases remained unmatched. CDR3 length equals 16 residues. The germline V gene encodes CDR1 MDHEN and CDR2 SYDVKM. The CDR3 bases are TGTGCCAGCAGTCCCAGGCCGGGACAGGGGAACACTGAAGCTTTCTTT. Translating gives CASSPRPGQGNTEAFF.

The chain is built from TRBV19 and TRBJ2-3, with a possible D match to TRBD1 (5 bases). This CDR3 is built from 14 residues. Per germline, CDR1 LNHDA and CDR2 SQIVND (reference sequence). With 7 bases removed from V and 2 bases from J, the gap between germline ends came to 13 bases. Written as DNA, the CDR3 is TGTGCCAGTACCTCAGGGATACCCACAGATACGCAGTATTTT. Amino acid sequence: CASTSGIPTDTQYF. Together with reference TRBV19 and TRBJ2-3, the CDR3 gives the full variable domain: DGGITQSPKYLFRKEGQNVTLSCEQNLNHDAMYWYRQDPGQGLRLIYYSQIVNDFQKGDIAEGYSVSREKKESFPLTVTSAQKNPTAFYLCASTSGIPTDTQYFGPGTRLTVL.

This clone was found a few times. The chain's CDR3 is CASSVTRGQAAQYF. DNA of the CDR3: TGTGCCAGCAGTGTGACTAGGGGCCAGGCGGCCCAGTACTTC. The chain links TRBV5-8 to TRBJ2-5; D perhaps matches TRBD2 (6 bases). The CDR3 is made up of 14 amino acids. Germline CDR1 and CDR2: SGHTS and YDEGEE. Deletions cut 5 bases from V and 9 bases from J, with 20 bases between.

The J gene is TRBJ2-6, the V gene TRBV18; no clear D gene. CDR1 is KGHSH, CDR2 LQKENI, per germline. CDR3 length equals 15 residues. The V and J ends lost 3 bases and 0 bases respectively, with 6 bases between them. The CDR3 DNA sequence: TGTGCCAGCTCACCCACCTACTCTGGGGCCAACGTCCTGACTTTC. It yields the protein CASSPTYSGANVLTF.

The chain has TRBV7-7 and TRBJ1-4; tentatively, D is TRBD1 (6 bases). This CDR3 contains 16 residues. V lost 4 bases, J lost 1 base, and 13 bases lay in between. Germline V lookup: CDR1 SSHAT, CDR2 FNYEAQ (reference sequence). DNA for the CDR3: TGTGCCAGCAGCTCCCTAAAACAGGGAACTAATGAAAAACTGTTTTTT. Residues: CASSSLKQGTNEKLFF.

The CDR3 DNA reads as TGTGCCAGCAGTTTCGGACGTACCGCCCAAGAGACCCAGTACTTC. Translation: CASSFGRTAQETQYF. The chain employs TRBV27 and TRBJ2-5; D ambiguous. The V gene's germline CDR1 is MNHEY and CDR2 SMNVEV (reference sequence). V lost 3 bases, J lost 1 base, and 12 bases lay in between. The length of the CDR3 is 15 residues.

This chain connects TRBV29-1 to TRBJ2-7, with D unclear. Looked up from germline, CDR1 is SQVTM and CDR2 is ANQGSEA. The V end lost 1 base, the J end lost 0 bases, and 13 bases lay between the germline ends. The CDR3 contains 15 residues. The CDR3 DNA follows: TGCAGCGTTGAAGGGGCCGGGCCAAGCTCCTACGAGCAGTACTTC. This translates into CSVEGAGPSSYEQYF.

This chain links TRBV7-9 with TRBJ2-7; 8 bases map to TRBD1. CDR3 size: 13 residues. Germline trimming cut 10 bases from V and 6 bases from J; bases unmatched to any gene: 11. The germline CDR1 and CDR2 sequences are SEHNR and FQNEAQ (reference sequence). The CDR3 DNA is TGTGCCACCGAGGGACAGGCGGTCAGCGAGCAGTACTTC. It translates to CATEGQAVSEQYF.

The V gene is TRBV7-3, the J gene TRBJ2-1, with D perhaps TRBD1 (5 bases). Deletions cut 3 bases from V and 5 bases from J, with 11 bases between. Germline CDR1 and CDR2: SGHTA and FQGTGA. There are 14 residues in the CDR3. CDR3 DNA sequence: TGTGCCAGCAGCTTTGCAGGGTTCGACAATGAGCAGTTCTTC. It encodes CASSFAGFDNEQFF.

The CDR3 DNA reads TGCGCCAGCAGGGACGGAGAAGTGGGTGAGCAGTTCTTC. This codes for CASRDGEVGEQFF. The chain combines TRBV5-1 with TRBJ2-1; no clear D. The V and J ends lost 5 bases and 9 bases respectively, with 15 bases between them. The CDR3 runs 13 residues. In germline, CDR1 is SGHRS, CDR2 YFSETQ. Variable domain in full (rest from reference TRBV5-1 and TRBJ2-1): KAGVTQTPRYLIKTRGQQVTLSCSPISGHRSVSWYQQTPGQGLQFLFEYFSETQRNKGNFPGRFSGRQFSNSRSEMNVSTLELGDSALYLCASRDGEVGEQFFGPGTRLTVL.

The chain uses TRBV27 and TRBJ1-2; D gene uncertain. V gave up 1 base and J gave up 2 bases, with 11 bases separating them. Germline values: CDR1 MNHEY, CDR2 SMNVEV (reference sequence). This CDR3 is built from 15 residues. This chain's CDR3 is CASSLWGHRNYGYTF. The CDR3 nucleotides read TGTGCCAGCAGTTTATGGGGTCATAGGAACTATGGCTACACCTTC.

This clone was counted a few times. This chain links TRBV28 with TRBJ1-1; the D is unclear. CDR3 size: 14 residues. CDR1 is MDHEN, CDR2 SYDVKM, per germline. V lost 5 bases to trimming and J lost 4 bases, with 14 bases between them. The chain's CDR3 is CASSPAGRRTEAFF. Written as DNA, the CDR3 is TGTGCCAGCAGTCCAGCCGGACGCCGCACTGAAGCTTTCTTT. Complete variable domain (other parts from reference TRBV28 and TRBJ1-1): DVKVTQSSRYLVKRTGEKVFLECVQDMDHENMFWYRQDPGLGLRLIYFSYDVKMKEKGDIPEGYSVSREKKERFSLILESASTNQTSMYLCASSPAGRRTEAFFGQGTRLTVV.

V gene TRBV9 combines with J gene TRBJ2-7; 12 bases align to TRBD2. CDR3 size: 17 residues. Germline CDR1 is SGDLS and CDR2 is YYNGEE. J gave up 6 bases and V 3 bases, and 13 bases lay outside the gene matches. Here the CDR3 DNA reads TGTGCCAGCAGCGCCTCTAGCGGGAGGGCCTTTTTCTCCGAGCAGTACTTC. Its protein is CASSASSGRAFFSEQYF.

The chain employs TRBV28 and TRBJ2-7; 7 bases align to TRBD2. Trimming removed 5 bases from V and 2 bases from J; junction bases left unmatched: 3. CDR1 and CDR2 (germline): MDHEN, SYDVKM. The CDR3 consists of 13 residues. The CDR3 spells CASSERGAYEQYF. The CDR3 DNA is TGTGCCAGCAGTGAACGGGGGGCCTACGAGCAGTACTTC.

The gene calls are TRBV9 and TRBJ2-5; 9 nucleotides align to TRBD2. Germline CDR1 and CDR2: SGDLS and YYNGEE. V shed 4 bases, J shed 2 bases, and the junction held 12 bases outside the gene matches. There are 17 residues in the CDR3. DNA of the CDR3: TGTGCCAGCAGCCCCCGCACACTCCTAGCGGGACAAGAGACCCAGTACTTC. This codes for CASSPRTLLAGQETQYF.

The V call is TRBV12-5, the J call TRBJ1-1, with 12 bases matching TRBD1. CDR1 is LGHNT and CDR2 is FRNRAP in the germline V gene. The CDR3 length is 16 residues. V trimming: 2 bases; J trimming: 5 bases; junction bases outside the gene matches: 6. The CDR3 DNA reads as TGTGCTAGTGGTTTGTTGGGGGGACAGGGGGCAACTGAAGCTTTCTTT. This gives the protein CASGLLGGQGATEAFF.

The chain employs TRBV28 and TRBJ2-7; no clear D gene. This CDR3 has 17 amino acids. Germline lookup yields CDR1 MDHEN and CDR2 SYDVKM. Trimming took 0 bases from V and 6 from J, leaving 21 bases between them. Here the CDR3 DNA reads TGTGCCAGCAGTTTATGGAGCCAAGGGCCAACTTCGGCCGAGCAGTACTTC. This gives the protein CASSLWSQGPTSAEQYF.

V and J are TRBV6-1 and TRBJ2-1; D gene unclear. This CDR3 region has 13 residues. The V end lost 1 base, the J end lost 10 bases, and 11 bases lay between the germline ends. Germline loops: CDR1 MNHNS, CDR2 SASEGT. For the CDR3, the DNA is TGTGCCAGCAGTGAAGACCGATGGACGGAGCAGTTCTTC. Protein product: CASSEDRWTEQFF.

This clone was counted between two and nine times. The genes are TRBV19 and TRBJ1-1; no definite D call. The V end lost 8 bases, the J end lost 2 bases, and 15 bases lay between the germline ends. Germline assignment: CDR1 LNHDA and CDR2 SQIVND (reference sequence). The CDR3 contains 14 residues. CDR3 region: CASQSPGTNTEAFF. In DNA, the CDR3 is TGTGCCAGTCAAAGTCCCGGTACCAACACTGAAGCTTTCTTT.